The text below deals with one TCR beta chain. The table came from immunoSEQ multiplex PCR; TCRdb's copy has only in-frame clones and leaves some out. The sample carries 2 million to 2.5 million clones, approximately 93% recorded once. This entry is derived from a study of shared clonotypes between healthy human individuals. The CDR3 is made up of 15 amino acids. Germline V lookup: CDR1 SGHTA, CDR2 FQGNSA. V lost 5 bases and J lost 9; bases outside the gene matches: 7. Sequenced sample: naive CD4+ T cells from PBMCs. As for subset: CD45RA+ positively selected. The chain carries TRBV7-2 and TRBJ2-1, with 13 bases lining up with TRBD2. The receptor comes from a man aged 18-30 years in good health. Some clones in this sample may be carry-over from other donors' samples. The CDR3 reads CASSPGLAGDVEQFF. The CDR3 DNA reads TGTGCCAGCAGCCCAGGACTAGCGGGAGACGTTGAGCAGTTCTTC.